These T cell receptor beta chains were read from a single sample in a study of blood T cell repertoires in COVID-19. The method was immunoSEQ multiplex PCR; TCRdb's version includes in-frame clones alone and lacks a portion of them. Of 40,000 or so clones listed, roughly 85% are singletons. Sequenced sample: peripheral blood. The receptors shown here come from a man in his 60s with acute or convalescent COVID-19. Both conserved end residues are part of each CDR3. D genes are given only for firm matches. Not all rows give a size; the values are once, few, many and, for expanded clones, a class.

d_gene | j_gene | abundance | v_gene | CDR3aa | CDR3nt
NA | TRBJ1-3 | NA | TRBV7-8 | CASSVTGGSPGNTIYF | TGTGCCAGCAGCGTGACGGGGGGATCCCCTGGAAACACCATATATTTT
TRBD2 | TRBJ2-5 | NA | TRBV7-3 | CASSLGLAPFQETQYF | TGTGCCAGCAGCCTAGGACTAGCTCCCTTTCAAGAGACCCAGTACTTC
NA | TRBJ2-6 | NA | TRBV28 | CASSFGSTGANVLTF | TGTGCCAGCAGTTTCGGGAGTACCGGGGCCAACGTCCTGACTTTC
TRBD1 | TRBJ1-6 | NA | TRBV4-1 | CASSRTFGTGDGYNSPLHF | TGCGCCAGCAGCCGCACTTTTGGGACAGGGGATGGTTATAATTCACCCCTCCACTTT
NA | TRBJ2-5 | NA | TRBV2 | CASRIGEGETQYF | TGTGCCAGCAGGATAGGAGAGGGAGAGACCCAGTACTTC
TRBD1 | TRBJ2-5 | NA | TRBV19 | CASSARDRQETQYF | TGTGCCAGTAGTGCCCGGGACAGGCAAGAGACCCAGTACTTC
TRBD1 | TRBJ2-3 | NA | TRBV6-6 | CASSTGGRTDTQYF | TGTGCCAGCAGCACAGGGGGCAGAACAGATACGCAGTATTTT
TRBD1 | TRBJ2-5 | NA | TRBV24-1 | CATSDPAGGETQYF | TGTGCCACCAGTGACCCCGCAGGGGGAGAGACCCAGTACTTC
NA | TRBJ1-2 | NA | TRBV29-1 | CSVDVGHPGYTF | TGCAGCGTTGACGTGGGACACCCTGGCTACACCTTC
NA | TRBJ1-2 | once | TRBV6-1 | CASSEMAYGYTF | TGTGCCAGCAGTGAAATGGCCTATGGCTACACCTTC
NA | TRBJ2-7 | NA | TRBV21-1 | CARKPKFAGQYF | TGTGCCAGAAAACCGAAATTCGCAGGGCAGTACTTC
TRBD1 | TRBJ2-7 | NA | TRBV5-1 | CASSYKTGQGEQYF | TGCGCCAGCAGCTACAAGACGGGACAGGGTGAGCAGTACTTC
NA | TRBJ2-1 | NA | TRBV6-4 | CASSDFRGEQFF | TGTGCCAGCAGTGACTTCAGGGGTGAGCAGTTCTTC